Described below is a single T cell receptor (beta chain) sequence and its context. This sample is part of a study of OX40 agonist ivuxolimab in advanced cancers. Study details: Every 2 weeks, patients got intravenous ivuxolimab at one of six dose levels (0.01-10 mg/kg). People in dose escalation had one of these cancers: hepatocellular carcinoma, melanoma, renal cell or head and neck cancer.

The protocol was immunoSEQ multiplex PCR, while the TCRdb copy is restricted to in-frame clones and leaves out a portion. The sample comprises about 95,000 clones, over 75% of which are singletons, and about 3.8% rests with the top ten. This CDR3 comprises 15 residues. This clonotype was sampled from an adult with an advanced solid tumor such as melanoma, head and neck, liver or kidney cancer. The sample consisted of CD4+ or CD8+ T cells sorted from blood, taken in a trial of the OX40 agonist ivuxolimab. The chain employs TRBV21-1 and TRBJ2-7. TRBV21-1 is an annotated pseudogene. The CDR3 spells CASSLILGQTYEQYF. In DNA, the CDR3 is TGTGCCAGCAGCCTAATTCTAGGGCAGACCTACGAGCAGTACTTC.